This T cell receptor (beta chain) was sequenced for a study of shared clonotypes between healthy human individuals. V was clipped by 4 bases and J by 2 bases, with 24 bases between them. The CDR3 covers 18 residues. CDR1 and CDR2 (germline): KGHSH, LQKENI. Using immunoSEQ multiplex PCR, the repertoire was profiled, and TCRdb retains in-frame clones only, with some absent. Altogether 2.5 million or so clones are present, roughly nine tenths being singletons, with the ten largest covering more than 0.12%. Sequenced sample: naive CD4+ T cells sorted from blood. Subset: CD45RA+ positively selected. V usage is TRBV18 and J usage is TRBJ2-7, with a weak D call TRBD1 (6 bases). The TCR sequence derives from a young man in good health. CDR3 coding DNA: TGTGCCAGCTCACGCGGGTTACAGGGATCGATTAAGACCTACGAGCAGTACTTC. This encodes CASSRGLQGSIKTYEQYF.